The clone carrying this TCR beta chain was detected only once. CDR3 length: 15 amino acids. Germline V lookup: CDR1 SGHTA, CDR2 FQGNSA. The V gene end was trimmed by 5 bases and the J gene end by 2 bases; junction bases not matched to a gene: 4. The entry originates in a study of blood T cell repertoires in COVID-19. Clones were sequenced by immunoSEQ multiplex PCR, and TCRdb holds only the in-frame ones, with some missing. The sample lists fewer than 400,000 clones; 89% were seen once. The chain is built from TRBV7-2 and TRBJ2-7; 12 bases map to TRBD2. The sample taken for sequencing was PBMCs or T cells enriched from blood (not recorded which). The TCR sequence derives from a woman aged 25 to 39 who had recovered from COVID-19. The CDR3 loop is CASSRLAGGAYEQYF. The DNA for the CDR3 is TGTGCCAGCAGCCGGCTAGCGGGGGGGGCCTACGAGCAGTACTTC.